The 11 T cell receptor beta chains in this list originate from one sample, sequenced in a study of CD8+ T cells in alopecia areata listed by TCRdb under 2018. Explained via the paper, the time point label denotes: around 22 weeks on oral tofacitinib. The treatment or condition label corresponds to: oral pan-JAK inhibitor, 5-10 mg twice daily. Libraries were made using the immunoSEQ multiplex PCR assay. RNA was extracted from all samples and reverse transcribed into cDNA, which served as template for TCR sequencing. In its TCRdb copy, this immuneACCESS table keeps in-frame sequences only and misses some clones. Where compared with another copy, unresolved V genes explain less than half of these, and the others have no known cause. This sample comprises over 150,000 clones, 53% of them detected only once. 10% to 13% of the sample comes from the top ten. The material sequenced was CD8+ T cells sorted from blood, taken at week 24, from a patient treated with tofacitinib. The receptors here all came from a human donor with alopecia areata.

CDR3 residues: CAWSLERRTEAFF. The CDR3 DNA sequence: TGTGCCTGGAGTCTAGAGAGGCGAACTGAAGCTTTCTTT. This chain joins TRBV30 and TRBJ1-1; unclear D gene. With 2 bases removed from V and 5 bases from J, the gap between germline ends came to 12 bases. The CDR3 consists of 13 residues. Germline V gene data show CDR1 as GTSNPN and CDR2 as SVGIG (reference sequence).

The chain carries TRBV11-2 and TRBJ2-5; a weak D match, TRBD1 (6 bases). This CDR3 region has 14 residues. V dropped 5 bases and J dropped 1 base, with 11 bases sitting between them. Germline CDR1 reads SGHAT; CDR2 reads FQNNGV. CDR3 nucleotide sequence: TGTGCCAGCAGCCCGACGGACAGCCAAGAGACCCAGTACTTC. This translates into CASSPTDSQETQYF.

The genes are TRBV7-9 and TRBJ2-3; maybe TRBD1 (5 bases). The V end was cut by 5 bases, the J end by 6 bases, with 15 bases between. The length of the CDR3 is 14 residues. From germline, CDR1 is SEHNR and CDR2 FQNEAQ (reference sequence). CDR3 nucleotides: TGTGCCAGCAGCCCACAACAGGATCGGGATACGCAGTATTTT. Translated: CASSPQQDRDTQYF. Using reference TRBV7-9 and TRBJ2-3 for the parts outside the CDR3, the full variable domain is DTGVSQNPRHKITKRGQNVTFRCDPISEHNRLYWYRQTLGQGPEFLTYFQNEAQLEKSRLLSDRFSAERPKGSFSTLEIQRTEQGDSAMYLCASSPQQDRDTQYFGPGTRLTVL.

A single count supports this clone. The chain links TRBV30 to TRBJ2-1; a weak D match, TRBD2 (6 bases). The CDR3 covers 12 residues. The germline V gene has CDR1 GTSNPN and CDR2 SVGIG (reference sequence). The ends were cut back, 4 bases at V and 6 bases at J, with 10 bases in the middle. CDR3 DNA: TGTGCCTGGAACGTCGGGGGCAATGAGCAGTTCTTC. Protein sequence: CAWNVGGNEQFF.

The chain links TRBV2 to TRBJ2-6; possibly TRBD1 for D (6 bases). Trimming took 3 bases from V and 0 from J, leaving 12 bases between them. The germline V gene has CDR1 SNHLY and CDR2 FYNNEI. The CDR3 has 17 amino acids. The CDR3 DNA reads TGTGCCAGCAGTGATGGGGGCGAGGCCTCTGGGGCCAACGTCCTGACTTTC. This translates into CASSDGGEASGANVLTF.

This sequence joins TRBV13 and TRBJ1-4; 8 bases align to TRBD1. The CDR3 covers 15 residues. V lost 3 bases and J lost 2; bases outside the gene matches: 2. Germline CDR1 is PRHDT and CDR2 is FYEKMQ (reference sequence). In DNA form, the CDR3 reads TGTGCCAGCAGCTTTGGACAGGGTACTAATGAAAAACTGTTTTTT. This translates into CASSFGQGTNEKLFF.

The V and J genes are TRBV2 and TRBJ2-3; D is unclear. The CDR3 is 13 residues long. Trimming removed 3 bases at V and 0 bases at J, with 4 bases between. Per the germline V gene, CDR1 is SNHLY and CDR2 is FYNNEI. This CDR3 is CASSDGSTDTQYF. The CDR3 DNA follows: TGTGCCAGCAGTGATGGTAGCACAGATACGCAGTATTTT.

This chain uses TRBV11-2 with TRBJ2-7; possible D gene TRBD1, 5 bases. V was pared by 0 bases and J by 4 bases, with 10 bases between. Germline values: CDR1 SGHAT, CDR2 FQNNGV. The CDR3 spans 14 residues. The CDR3 protein is CASSLETARYEQYF. The DNA of the CDR3 is TGTGCCAGCAGCTTAGAGACAGCCCGATACGAGCAGTACTTC.

This chain joins TRBV13 and TRBJ1-2; perhaps TRBD1 as D (6 bases). Trimming removed 7 bases from V and 4 bases from J, with 10 bases in between. There are 12 residues in the CDR3. Germline CDR1 and CDR2: PRHDT and FYEKMQ (reference sequence). The DNA for the CDR3 is TGTGCCAGCAATCAGGGGACCTATGGCTACACCTTC. Its protein product is CASNQGTYGYTF.

The gene calls are TRBV25-1 and TRBJ1-6; tentative D call: TRBD1 (5 bases). The CDR3 covers 15 residues. Germline V gene sequence: CDR1 MGHDK, CDR2 SYGVNS. V lost 3 bases and J lost 7, with 13 bases in between. CDR3 coding DNA: TGTGCCAGCAGTGAGGGATCCTACAGGAATTCACCCCTCCACTTT. Translated: CASSEGSYRNSPLHF.

This chain joins TRBV4-1 and TRBJ1-1; possible D gene TRBD1, 5 bases. The germline V gene encodes CDR1 MGHRA and CDR2 YSYEKL. The V end was cut by 1 base, the J end by 3 bases, with 12 bases between. This CDR3 contains 15 residues. The CDR3, as DNA: TGCGCCAGCAGCCAAGGACATGGGGGGGACACTGAAGCTTTCTTT. Its protein product is CASSQGHGGDTEAFF.